This TCR beta chain was obtained from a study of shared clonotypes between healthy human individuals (dated by TCRdb to 2020 to 2021). About the full investigation: The cohort comprised a couple of women and a few men aged 18 to 49 years. For each donor, CD4 naive and CD4 memory were each run on three plates, CD8 naive on two plates, and CD8 memory on one plate. Blood TCR repertoires of five healthy adults were deeply sequenced to estimate repertoire size and the extent of clonotype sharing between individuals. To increase sequencing depth and limit assay-specific biases, different laboratories used diverse techniques to prepare libraries and sequence TCR repertoires. Per donor, leukapheresis produced somewhere between about 0.9 and 9.5 billion PBMCs. What the work shows at the level of the full study, not this receptor alone: Naive subsets generally had larger estimated clonotype richness than memory subsets did. Based on pairwise subsampling, the degree of clonotype sharing among donors was expected to be affected by sequencing depth. Sampling was restricted to blood, and TCR repertoires in tissue are likely to differ from TCR repertoires in blood. Incomplete sequencing was indicated by rarefaction of sorted-subset datasets, despite the large sequencing depth. Because the study included a small number of donors, the genetic and exposure-history diversity represented was limited. About 5% of naive CD4, 3.5% of naive CD8, roughly 2.4% of memory CD4, and 0.4% of memory CD8 clonotypes were shared across several donors. Compared with non-shared clonotypes, the clonotypes found in all four sorted-subset donors had higher generation probabilities.

Using the deep immunoSEQ assay, multiplex PCR amplified TCR CDR3 regions from genomic DNA. Extracted genomic DNA from each cell subset was distributed evenly across all wells of several immunoSEQ 96-well plates, and each plate was treated as a replicate. For sorted subsets, 200 to 250 ng of genomic DNA, equivalent to 25,000 to 35,000 T cell genomes, went into each replicate PCR. Purified libraries were quantified with a Qubit 3.0 fluorometer, sized on a Bioanalyzer 2100, and re-quantified with the KAPA Library Quantification kit. Every immunoSEQ 96-well plate was sequenced on a dedicated single-read 150-cycle Illumina NextSeq 550 flow cell. From the authors' description of their analysis: Because the immunoSEQ output held only junctional sequences and lacked quality scores, the filtering could not match the filtering applied to full-length reads. To assign V/J genes and CDR3, sequences were annotated against IMGT germline references using PyIR, a Python wrapper for IgBLAST v1.9. Reads with weak V/J assignments (E-value above 1e-6), missing CDR3, stop codons, out-of-frame junctions, or ambiguous translated residues were removed. V3J clonotypes were defined as sequences sharing an identical inferred V gene, J gene, and CDR3 amino acid sequence. Percentage overlap between repertoires was computed as shared unique clonotypes divided by the size of the smaller repertoire. RTK rarefaction, the Chao1 estimator, and Recon v2.1 estimates of unobserved clonotypes were used to assess repertoire richness. OLGA was used to compute generation probabilities for all TCRbeta clonotypes that the gDNA method yielded from a handful of donors. This immuneACCESS table, as held by TCRdb, lists in-frame sequences with V and J called but not all clones. Of the missing ones, under half trace to an unresolved V gene in checked studies; the others have no known cause. That table furnishes V, J and clone size, whereas the DNA furnished D and trimming. The sample has 2 million to 2.5 million clones on record, approximately 95% of them singletons. The ten largest account for under 0.45% of the sample.

Healthy HIV-negative adults with no recently reported acute infections or vaccinations were included as donors. Only Caucasian adults living in Nashville, Tennessee, USA were represented among the donors. CD4+ T cells were enriched by magnetic negative selection; naive cells were then positively selected on CD45RA, and the negative fraction formed the memory subset. Blood was obtained by leukapheresis, after which PBMCs were separated by Ficoll-Histopaque density gradient centrifugation and cryopreserved in liquid nitrogen vapor phase. Analytical flow cytometry was used to check the purity and quantity of every magnetically sorted T cell population. Each sorted fraction had its genomic DNA isolated and then quantified by UV absorbance on a Nanodrop 2000c. On this clone: The antigen it binds to is not known. Base qualities are not provided; no much larger clone lies one nucleotide away.

The clonotype was recovered from a man between 18 and 29 years old in good health. Some clones in this sample may be carry-over from other donors' samples. Sequencing was performed on naive CD4+ T cells from PBMCs. The cell subset or site label here, explained by the study, means: CD45RA+ positively selected.

The nucleotide sequence is TGTGCCTGGAGCCTACGGACATTTTGGAGCGCTATGCGGTCCGATTCACCCCTCCACTTT. Translated, it reads CAWSLRTFWSAMRSDSPLHF. Recombination linked TRBV30 to TRBJ1-6, and the D gene may be TRBD1, 5 bases matching. Its CDR3 holds 20 amino acids, cysteine through phenylalanine. Solely the CDR3 DNA is kept, with 60 bases framed from the first base. V sheds 3 bases and J sheds 8 bases, leaving 32 bases between their ends. The germline V gene (reference sequence) gives CDR1 as GTSNPN and CDR2 as SVGIG.